This passage covers 8 T cell receptor beta chains from one sample sequenced in a study of cytotoxic CD8 clonotypes in ibrutinib-treated CLL. The protocol was immunoSEQ multiplex PCR, while the TCRdb copy is restricted to in-frame clones and leaves out a portion. The data contain about 35,000 clones, 71% of them seen just once; the ten biggest clones take up approximately 16%. Sequenced here: PBMCs, sampled at disease progression, from a patient treated with ibrutinib. The receptor source for this set is a human donor with chronic lymphocytic leukemia.

The count of this clone is one. The chain uses TRBV7-6 and TRBJ1-4; D is perhaps TRBD1 (5 bases). The CDR3 has 16 residues. The ends were cut back, 2 bases at V and 2 bases at J, with 12 bases in the middle. Germline CDR1 SGHVS, CDR2 FNYEAQ. The CDR3 protein is CASSLRQGRTNEKLFF. The CDR3, as DNA: TGTGCCAGCAGCTTACGTCAGGGTCGGACTAATGAAAAACTGTTTTTT.

The genes are TRBV10-1 and TRBJ2-3, with D possibly matching TRBD1 (6 bases). CDR1 and CDR2 from the germline V gene are WNHNN and SYGVQD (reference sequence). This CDR3 is 15 amino acids long. V lost 3 bases, J lost 4 bases, and 14 bases lay in between. For the CDR3, the DNA is TGCGCCAGCAGTGATCTAGGCAGGGGCCCAGATACGCAGTATTTT. Residues: CASSDLGRGPDTQYF.

The V call is TRBV28, the J call TRBJ1-5, with D tentatively TRBD1 (5 bases). Germline values: CDR1 MDHEN, CDR2 SYDVKM. There are 12 residues in the CDR3. Trimming cost V 4 bases and J 6 bases, with 7 bases left between them. The CDR3 spells CASSYGGQPQHF. The CDR3 bases are TGTGCCAGCAGTTACGGGGGTCAGCCCCAGCATTTT.

The V gene is TRBV25-1, the J gene TRBJ2-2, with unresolved D. Germline CDR1 is MGHDK and CDR2 is SYGVNS. V was cut by 1 base and J by 6 bases, with 6 bases left in between. The CDR3 has 13 residues. The CDR3 protein is CASSEWKAGELFF. The CDR3 DNA is TGTGCCAGCAGTGAATGGAAGGCCGGGGAGCTGTTTTTT. Looking up the rest from reference TRBV25-1 and TRBJ2-2 gives the full variable domain: EADIYQTPRYLVIGTGKKITLECSQTMGHDKMYWYQQDPGMELHLIHYSYGVNSTEKGDLSSESTVSRIRTEHFPLTLESARPSHTSQYLCASSEWKAGELFFGEGSRLTVL.

This clone was seen only a few times. This chain connects TRBV5-1 to TRBJ2-7; unclear D gene. The CDR3 is 14 residues long. The germline V gene encodes CDR1 SGHRS and CDR2 YFSETQ. Trimming left V 0 bases short and J 5 bases short, with 12 bases between. The CDR3 here is CASSLGLSPNEQYF. The CDR3 DNA follows: TGCGCCAGCAGCTTGGGGCTTAGCCCCAACGAGCAGTACTTC.

The chain carries TRBV9 and TRBJ2-7, with D tentatively TRBD1 or TRBD2 (5 bases each). Germline CDR1 and CDR2: SGDLS and YYNGEE. V was trimmed by 4 bases and J by 6 bases, leaving 14 bases between them. This CDR3 has 13 residues. The CDR3 region has the DNA TGTGCCAGCAGCCCGAGGGACCTGGGCGAGCAGTACTTC. Residues: CASSPRDLGEQYF.

This clone was detected a few times. The V and J genes are TRBV2 and TRBJ2-3; no clear D gene. Germline CDR1 reads SNHLY; CDR2 reads FYNNEI. V dropped 10 bases and J dropped 4 bases, with 9 bases sitting between them. The CDR3 runs to 11 residues. CDR3 DNA sequence: TGTGCCATCCGTTTGGCAGATACGCAGTATTTT. This gives the protein CAIRLADTQYF.

The V call is TRBV6-6, the J call TRBJ2-3, with D possibly matching TRBD2 (5 bases). V lost 11 bases to trimming and J lost 0 bases, with 6 bases between them. This CDR3 has 11 amino acids. Germline loops: CDR1 MNHNY, CDR2 SVGAGI (reference sequence). The CDR3 coding sequence is TGTGCCGGCGGGAGCACAGATACGCAGTATTTT. This gives the protein CAGGSTDTQYF.